This note documents a single T cell receptor (beta chain) sequence. Terminally differentiated effector memory CD45RA+ cells were excluded by CCR7 positive selection of CD45RO-negative cells. Germline loops: CDR1 SGHAT, CDR2 FQNNGV. Germline trimming cut 5 bases from V and 10 bases from J; bases unmatched to any gene: 4. The CDR3 spans 12 residues. These data belong to a study of shared clonotypes between healthy human individuals. Sequenced by immunoSEQ multiplex PCR; TCRdb stores in-frame clones only, minus some. The repertoire holds a few million clones, just under 95% seen once, with approximately 1.6% in the top ten.

This chain joins TRBV11-2 and TRBJ2-1, with 8 bases matching TRBD2. Source material: naive CD8+ T cells from PBMCs. This clonotype was sampled from a young man in good health. Some clones in this sample may be carry-over from other donors' samples. CDR3 nucleotide sequence: TGTGCCAGCAGCAACGGACTAGCAGAGCAGTTCTTC. The encoded protein is CASSNGLAEQFF.